A selection of T cell receptor beta chains follows, all from one sample in a study of blood T cell repertoires in COVID-19. Produced via immunoSEQ multiplex PCR; TCRdb's table is partial and in-frame only. The top ten clones hold around 2.6% of a sample with some 80,000 clones, about nine tenths of them seen once. What was sequenced was peripheral blood. The receptors stem from a man between 45 and 60 years old with COVID-19, enrolled during active disease. CDR3s include the opening cysteine and the closing phenylalanine or tryptophan. Fields, in order: CDR3 protein, CDR3 DNA, V gene, J gene, D gene. A D gene is named only where the DNA matches it firmly.

cdr3_aa: CAVRLGGETQYF
cdr3_nt: TGTGCCGTCAGACTAGGAGGGGAGACCCAGTACTTC
v_call: TRBV3-1/TRBV3-2
j_call: TRBJ2-5
d_call: NA

cdr3_aa: CASSQRGTDTQYF
cdr3_nt: TGCGCCAGCAGCCAAAGGGGGACAGATACGCAGTATTTT
v_call: TRBV4-1
j_call: TRBJ2-3
d_call: NA

cdr3_aa: CASSELQNQPQHF
cdr3_nt: TGCGCCAGCAGTGAATTACAGAATCAGCCCCAGCATTTT
v_call: TRBV10-1
j_call: TRBJ1-5
d_call: NA

cdr3_aa: CASSRGSSGNTIYF
cdr3_nt: TGTGCCAGCAGCAGAGGCAGCTCTGGAAACACCATATATTTT
v_call: TRBV11-2
j_call: TRBJ1-3
d_call: NA

cdr3_aa: CASSLKGQGTYYGYTF
cdr3_nt: TGTGCCAGCAGCTTAAAAGGACAGGGGACCTACTATGGCTACACCTTC
v_call: TRBV7-8
j_call: TRBJ1-2
d_call: TRBD1

cdr3_aa: CASSLVGADGANVLTF
cdr3_nt: TGCGCCAGCAGCTTGGTAGGGGCGGATGGGGCCAACGTCCTGACTTTC
v_call: TRBV5-1
j_call: TRBJ2-6
d_call: NA

cdr3_aa: CASSQGSRGTSGRNEQFF
cdr3_nt: TGTGCCAGCAGCCAAGGGAGCCGGGGGACTAGCGGGAGAAATGAGCAGTTCTTC
v_call: TRBV3-1/TRBV3-2
j_call: TRBJ2-1
d_call: TRBD2

cdr3_aa: CASRETGTDTQYF
cdr3_nt: TGTGCCAGCCGGGAGACGGGGACAGATACGCAGTATTTT
v_call: TRBV6-5
j_call: TRBJ2-3
d_call: NA

cdr3_aa: CASSDRDRGAGELFF
cdr3_nt: TGTGCCAGCAGCGACCGGGACAGGGGCGCCGGGGAGCTGTTTTTT
v_call: TRBV3-1/TRBV3-2
j_call: TRBJ2-2
d_call: TRBD1

cdr3_aa: CASSQASLAGVWNEQFF
cdr3_nt: TGTGCCAGCAGCCAAGCTTCCCTAGCGGGAGTGTGGAATGAGCAGTTCTTC
v_call: TRBV3-1/TRBV3-2
j_call: TRBJ2-1
d_call: TRBD2

cdr3_aa: CASSPNMMGNQPQHF
cdr3_nt: TGTGCCAGCTCACCTAACATGATGGGCAATCAGCCCCAGCATTTT
v_call: TRBV18
j_call: TRBJ1-5
d_call: NA

cdr3_aa: CASSLILGTGFMASPLHF
cdr3_nt: TGTGCCAGCAGCTTGATCCTGGGGACAGGGTTTATGGCTTCACCCCTCCACTTT
v_call: TRBV5-6
j_call: TRBJ1-6
d_call: TRBD1

cdr3_aa: CAIGGGPRIYGYTF
cdr3_nt: TGTGCCATCGGGGGGGGGCCACGCATCTATGGCTACACCTTC
v_call: TRBV10-3
j_call: TRBJ1-2
d_call: NA

cdr3_aa: CASGELADNEQFF
cdr3_nt: TGTGCCAGCGGAGAACTAGCGGATAATGAGCAGTTCTTC
v_call: TRBV25-1
j_call: TRBJ2-1
d_call: TRBD2